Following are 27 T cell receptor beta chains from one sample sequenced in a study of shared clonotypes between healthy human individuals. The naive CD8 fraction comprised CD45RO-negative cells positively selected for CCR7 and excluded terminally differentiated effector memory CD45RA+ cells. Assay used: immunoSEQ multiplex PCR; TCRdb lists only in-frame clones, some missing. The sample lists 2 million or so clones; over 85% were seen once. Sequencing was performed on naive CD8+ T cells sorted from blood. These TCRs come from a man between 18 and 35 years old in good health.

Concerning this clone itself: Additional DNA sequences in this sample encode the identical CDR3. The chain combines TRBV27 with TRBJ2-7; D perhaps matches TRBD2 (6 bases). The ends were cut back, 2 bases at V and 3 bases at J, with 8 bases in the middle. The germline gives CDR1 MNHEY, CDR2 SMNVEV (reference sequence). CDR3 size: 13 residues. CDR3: CASSLGGVYEQYF. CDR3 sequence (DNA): TGTGCCAGCAGTTTAGGAGGGGTCTACGAGCAGTACTTC.

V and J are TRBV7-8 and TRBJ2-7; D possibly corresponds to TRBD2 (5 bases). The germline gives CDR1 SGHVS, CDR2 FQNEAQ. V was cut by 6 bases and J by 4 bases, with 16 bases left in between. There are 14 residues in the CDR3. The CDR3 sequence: CASRPPSPGYEQYF. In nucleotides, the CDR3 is TGTGCCAGCAGACCCCCCAGCCCGGGATACGAGCAGTACTTC.

The DNA for the CDR3 is TGCAGCGTCGCACACAACACAGGGGTAGAGCAGTACTTC. Protein sequence: CSVAHNTGVEQYF. V usage is TRBV29-1 and J usage is TRBJ2-7, with 7 bases fitting TRBD1. Germline V gives CDR1 SQVTM, CDR2 ANQGSEA. Germline trimming cut 6 bases from V and 7 bases from J; bases unmatched to any gene: 12. The CDR3 consists of 13 residues.

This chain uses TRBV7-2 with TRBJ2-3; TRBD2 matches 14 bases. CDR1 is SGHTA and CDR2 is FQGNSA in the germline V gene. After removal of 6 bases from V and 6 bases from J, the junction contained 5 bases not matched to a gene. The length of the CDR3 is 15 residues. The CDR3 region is CASSSGTSGSDTQYF. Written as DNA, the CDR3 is TGTGCCAGCAGTTCCGGGACTAGCGGGAGTGATACGCAGTATTTT.

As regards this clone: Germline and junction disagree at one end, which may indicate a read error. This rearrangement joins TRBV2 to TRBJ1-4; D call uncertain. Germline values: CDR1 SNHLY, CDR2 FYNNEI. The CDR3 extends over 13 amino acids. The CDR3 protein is CASSRNGREKLLF. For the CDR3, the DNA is TGTGCCAGCAGTCGAAACGGACGGGAAAAACTGCTTTTT.

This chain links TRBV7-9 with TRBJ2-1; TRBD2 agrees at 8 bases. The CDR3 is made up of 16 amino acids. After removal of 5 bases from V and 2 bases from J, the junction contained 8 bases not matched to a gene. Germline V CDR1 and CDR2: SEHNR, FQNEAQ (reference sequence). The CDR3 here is CASSLGLAPAYNEQFF. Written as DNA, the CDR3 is TGTGCCAGCAGCCTAGGACTAGCTCCTGCCTACAATGAGCAGTTCTTC.

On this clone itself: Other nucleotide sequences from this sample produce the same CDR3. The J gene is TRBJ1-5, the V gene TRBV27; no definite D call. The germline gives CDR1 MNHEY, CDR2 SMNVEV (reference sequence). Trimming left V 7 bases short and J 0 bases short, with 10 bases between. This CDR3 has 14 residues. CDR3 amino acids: CASTPLGSNQPQHF. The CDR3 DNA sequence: TGTGCCAGCACCCCATTGGGTAGCAATCAGCCCCAGCATTTT.

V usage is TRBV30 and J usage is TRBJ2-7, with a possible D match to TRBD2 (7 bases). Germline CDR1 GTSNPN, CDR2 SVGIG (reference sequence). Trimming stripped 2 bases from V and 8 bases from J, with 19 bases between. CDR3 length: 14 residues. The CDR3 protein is CAWSTLTGRDQQYF. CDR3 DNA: TGTGCCTGGAGTACCCTCACAGGGAGGGATCAGCAGTACTTC. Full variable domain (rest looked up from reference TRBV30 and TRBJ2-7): SQTIHQWPATLVQPVGSPLSLECTVEGTSNPNLYWYRQAAGRGLQLLFYSVGIGQISSEVPQNLSASRPQDRQFILSSKKLLLSDSGFYLCAWSTLTGRDQQYFGPGTRLTVT.

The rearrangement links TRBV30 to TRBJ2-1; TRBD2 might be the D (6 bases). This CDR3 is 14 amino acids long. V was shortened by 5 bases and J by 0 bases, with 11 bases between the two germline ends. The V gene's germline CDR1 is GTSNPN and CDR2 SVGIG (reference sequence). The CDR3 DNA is TGTGCCTGGGGGTGGGAGGACTCCTACAATGAGCAGTTCTTC. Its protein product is CAWGWEDSYNEQFF.

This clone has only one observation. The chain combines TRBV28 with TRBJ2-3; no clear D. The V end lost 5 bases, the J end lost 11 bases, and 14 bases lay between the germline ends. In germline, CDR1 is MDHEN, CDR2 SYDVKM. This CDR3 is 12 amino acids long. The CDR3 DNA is TGTGCCAGCAGTCTAAGAGGCCGAGAGCAGTATTTT. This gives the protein CASSLRGREQYF. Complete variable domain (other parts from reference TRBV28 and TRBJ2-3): DVKVTQSSRYLVKRTGEKVFLECVQDMDHENMFWYRQDPGLGLRLIYFSYDVKMKEKGDIPEGYSVSREKKERFSLILESASTNQTSMYLCASSLRGREQYFGPGTRLTVL.

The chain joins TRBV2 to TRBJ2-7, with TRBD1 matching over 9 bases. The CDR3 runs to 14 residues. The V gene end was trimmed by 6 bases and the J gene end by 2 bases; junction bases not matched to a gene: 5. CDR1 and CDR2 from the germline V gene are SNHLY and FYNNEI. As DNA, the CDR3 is TGTGCCAGCAGACAAGGGACAGGGACCTACGAGCAGTACTTC. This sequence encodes CASRQGTGTYEQYF.

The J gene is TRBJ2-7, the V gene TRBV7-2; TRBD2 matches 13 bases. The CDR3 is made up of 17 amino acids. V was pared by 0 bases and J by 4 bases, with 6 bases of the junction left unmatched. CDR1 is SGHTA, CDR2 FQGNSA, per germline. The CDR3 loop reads CASSLARTSGSNYEQYF. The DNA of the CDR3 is TGTGCCAGCAGCTTAGCGCGGACTAGCGGGAGCAATTACGAGCAGTACTTC.

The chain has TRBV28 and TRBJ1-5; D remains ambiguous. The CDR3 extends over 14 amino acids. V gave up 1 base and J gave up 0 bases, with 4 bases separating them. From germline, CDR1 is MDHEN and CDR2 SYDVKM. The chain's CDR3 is CASSLYHSNQPQHF. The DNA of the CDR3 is TGTGCCAGCAGTTTATACCATAGCAATCAGCCCCAGCATTTT.

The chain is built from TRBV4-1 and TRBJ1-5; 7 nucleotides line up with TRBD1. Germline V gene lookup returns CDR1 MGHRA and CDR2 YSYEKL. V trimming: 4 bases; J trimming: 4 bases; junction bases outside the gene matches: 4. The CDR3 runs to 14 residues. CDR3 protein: CASSRQGLNQPQHF. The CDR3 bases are TGCGCCAGCAGCCGACAGGGCCTTAATCAGCCCCAGCATTTT.

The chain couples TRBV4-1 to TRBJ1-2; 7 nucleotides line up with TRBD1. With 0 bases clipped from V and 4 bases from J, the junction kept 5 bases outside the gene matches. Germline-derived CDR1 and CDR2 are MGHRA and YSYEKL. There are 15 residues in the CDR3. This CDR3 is CASSQDGTDFYGYTF. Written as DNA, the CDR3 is TGCGCCAGCAGCCAAGATGGGACAGACTTCTATGGCTACACCTTC.

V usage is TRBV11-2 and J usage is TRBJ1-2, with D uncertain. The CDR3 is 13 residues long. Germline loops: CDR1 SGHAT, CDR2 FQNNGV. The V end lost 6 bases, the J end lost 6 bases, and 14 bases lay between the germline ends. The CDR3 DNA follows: TGTGCCAGCAGTCCGAGTGTCGGAGATGGCTACACCTTC. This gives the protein CASSPSVGDGYTF.

CDR3 sequence: CASSDLRGGLNEQFF. In DNA, the CDR3 is TGTGCCAGCAGTGACTTGCGGGGGGGGCTAAATGAGCAGTTCTTC. This chain connects TRBV2 to TRBJ2-1, with 9 bases matching TRBD2. J was trimmed by 7 bases and V by 3 bases; bases with no gene match: 7. This CDR3 is built from 15 residues. Germline-derived CDR1 and CDR2 are SNHLY and FYNNEI.

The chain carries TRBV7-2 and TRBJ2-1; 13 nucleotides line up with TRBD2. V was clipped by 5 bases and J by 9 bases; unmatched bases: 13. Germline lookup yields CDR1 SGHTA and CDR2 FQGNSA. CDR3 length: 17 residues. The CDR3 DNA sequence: TGTGCCAGCAGCCTCCGGACTAGCGGGGGCCTAGCTGTTGAGCAGTTCTTC. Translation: CASSLRTSGGLAVEQFF.

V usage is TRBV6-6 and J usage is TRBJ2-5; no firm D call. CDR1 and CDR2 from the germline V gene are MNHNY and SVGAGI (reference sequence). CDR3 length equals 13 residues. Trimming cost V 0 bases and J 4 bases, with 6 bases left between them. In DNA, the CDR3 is TGTGCCAGCAGTTACTCTGGGTCAGAGACCCAGTACTTC. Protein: CASSYSGSETQYF.

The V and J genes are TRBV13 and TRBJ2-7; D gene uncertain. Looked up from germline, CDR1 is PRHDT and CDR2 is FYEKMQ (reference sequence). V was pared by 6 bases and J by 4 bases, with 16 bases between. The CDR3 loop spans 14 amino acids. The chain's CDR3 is CASSTREPVYEQYF. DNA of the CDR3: TGTGCCAGCAGTACACGTGAGCCAGTATACGAGCAGTACTTC.

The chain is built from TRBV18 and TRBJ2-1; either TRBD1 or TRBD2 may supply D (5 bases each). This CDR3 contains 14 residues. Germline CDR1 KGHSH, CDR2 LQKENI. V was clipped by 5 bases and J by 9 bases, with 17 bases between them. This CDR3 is CASSGGPLRGEQFF. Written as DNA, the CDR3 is TGTGCCAGCTCAGGGGGACCGCTTCGGGGTGAGCAGTTCTTC.

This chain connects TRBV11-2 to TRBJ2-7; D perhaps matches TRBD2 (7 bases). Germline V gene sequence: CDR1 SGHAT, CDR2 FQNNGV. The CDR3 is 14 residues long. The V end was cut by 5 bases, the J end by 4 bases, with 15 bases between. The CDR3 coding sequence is TGTGCCAGCAGCGACCCGGGGGGCGGTTACGAGCAGTACTTC. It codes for CASSDPGGGYEQYF.

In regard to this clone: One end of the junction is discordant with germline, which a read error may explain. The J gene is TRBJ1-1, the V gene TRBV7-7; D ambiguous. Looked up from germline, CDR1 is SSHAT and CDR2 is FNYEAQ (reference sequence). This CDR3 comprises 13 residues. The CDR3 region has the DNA TGTGCTAGCAGCCTGGGATTTAACACTGAAGCTTTCTTT. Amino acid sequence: CASSLGFNTEAFF.

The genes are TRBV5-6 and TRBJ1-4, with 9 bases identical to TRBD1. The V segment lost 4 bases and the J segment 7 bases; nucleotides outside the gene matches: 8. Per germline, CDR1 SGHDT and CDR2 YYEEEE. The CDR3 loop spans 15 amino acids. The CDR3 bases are TGTGCCAGCAGCGAACAGGGGGCGCCTGGTGAAAAACTGTTTTTT. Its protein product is CASSEQGAPGEKLFF.

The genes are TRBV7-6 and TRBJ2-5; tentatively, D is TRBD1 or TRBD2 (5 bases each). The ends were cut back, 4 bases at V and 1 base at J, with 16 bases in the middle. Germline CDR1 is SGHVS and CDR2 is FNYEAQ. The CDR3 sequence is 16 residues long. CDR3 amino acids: CASSSKGPLVQETQYF. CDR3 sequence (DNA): TGTGCCAGCAGCTCGAAGGGACCTCTGGTCCAAGAGACCCAGTACTTC.

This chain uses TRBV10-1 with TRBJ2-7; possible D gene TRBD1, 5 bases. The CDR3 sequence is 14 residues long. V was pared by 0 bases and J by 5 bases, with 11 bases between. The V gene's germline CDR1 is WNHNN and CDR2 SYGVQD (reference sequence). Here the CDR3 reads CASSESGRVHEQYF. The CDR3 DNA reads TGCGCCAGCAGTGAGTCCGGCAGGGTCCACGAGCAGTACTTC.

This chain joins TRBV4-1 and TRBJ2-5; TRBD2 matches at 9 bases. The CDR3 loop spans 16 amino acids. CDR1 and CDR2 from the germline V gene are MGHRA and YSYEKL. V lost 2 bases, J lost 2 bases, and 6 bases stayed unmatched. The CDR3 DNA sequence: TGCGCCAGCAGCCAAAGGTCTAGCGGGGTACAAGAGACCCAGTACTTC. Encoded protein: CASSQRSSGVQETQYF.